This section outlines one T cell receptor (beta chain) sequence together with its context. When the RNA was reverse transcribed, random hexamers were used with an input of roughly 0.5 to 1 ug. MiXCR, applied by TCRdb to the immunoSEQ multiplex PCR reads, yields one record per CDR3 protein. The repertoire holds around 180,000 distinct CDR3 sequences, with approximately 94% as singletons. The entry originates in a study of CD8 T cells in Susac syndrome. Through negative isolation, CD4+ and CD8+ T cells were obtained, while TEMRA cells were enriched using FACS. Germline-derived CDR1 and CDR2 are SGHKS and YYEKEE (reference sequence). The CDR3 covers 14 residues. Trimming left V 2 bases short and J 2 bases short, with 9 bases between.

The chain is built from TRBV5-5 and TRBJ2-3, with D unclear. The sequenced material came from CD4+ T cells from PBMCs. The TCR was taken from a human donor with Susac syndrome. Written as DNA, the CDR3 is TGTGCCAGCAGCTTCGCAGGTCTCACAGATACGCAGTATTTT. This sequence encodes CASSFAGLTDTQYF.